A selection of T cell receptor beta chains follows, all from one sample in a study of T cells in Graves' hyperthyroidism and ophthalmopathy. TCRdb reprocessed the multiplex PCR reads with MiXCR, giving one entry per CDR3 protein. This table holds hundreds of thousands of distinct CDR3 sequences, 12% to 15% found once. The sample consisted of blood. The receptors shown here come from a woman between 18 and 29 years old with Graves' hyperthyroidism. The CDR3 runs from the conserved cysteine through the conserved F or W. Fields, in order: clone size, J gene, V gene, D gene, CDR3 DNA, CDR3 protein. D genes are given only for firm matches. Clone size is not always given. Where it is, it says once, few, many or a class for expanded clones.

clone size: many; J gene: TRBJ2-5; V gene: TRBV18; D gene: NA; CDR3 DNA: TGTGCCAGCTCCAACCTGGGGGCAGAGGAGACCCAGTACTTC; CDR3 protein: CASSNLGAEETQYF
clone size: NA; J gene: TRBJ2-1; V gene: TRBV6-2/TRBV6-3; D gene: NA; CDR3 DNA: TGTGCCACCTTCGGAGGAGCCTACAATGAGCAGTTCTTC; CDR3 protein: CATFGGAYNEQFF
clone size: NA; J gene: TRBJ1-2; V gene: TRBV29-1; D gene: TRBD1; CDR3 DNA: TGCAGCGTTGTATGGGACAGGGACGAGGGCTACACCTTC; CDR3 protein: CSVVWDRDEGYTF
clone size: NA; J gene: TRBJ2-5; V gene: TRBV20-1; D gene: NA; CDR3 DNA: TGCAGTGCTATTAAAGGGGGTCGGCAAGAGACCCAGTACTTC; CDR3 protein: CSAIKGGRQETQYF
clone size: many; J gene: TRBJ2-1; V gene: TRBV3-1; D gene: TRBD2; CDR3 DNA: TGTGCCAGCAGCCCTCCGGGACTAGCGGTAGGAGAGCAGTTCTTC; CDR3 protein: CASSPPGLAVGEQFF
clone size: many; J gene: TRBJ2-3; V gene: TRBV6-2/TRBV6-3; D gene: NA; CDR3 DNA: TGTGCCAGCAGTTACACAATAAGTGGGGCGCAGTATTTT; CDR3 protein: CASSYTISGAQYF
clone size: NA; J gene: TRBJ2-1; V gene: TRBV25-1; D gene: NA; CDR3 DNA: TGTGCCAGCAGTGAGACAGGCCCGTACAATGAGCAGTTCTTC; CDR3 protein: CASSETGPYNEQFF
clone size: many; J gene: TRBJ1-5; V gene: TRBV3-1; D gene: NA; CDR3 DNA: TGTGCCAGCAGCCAAGATCCACCTCTGGGGGGGGATTCCAAAGGAAATCAGCCCCAGCATTTT; CDR3 protein: CASSQDPPLGGDSKGNQPQHF
clone size: few; J gene: TRBJ2-1; V gene: TRBV6-6; D gene: TRBD2; CDR3 DNA: TGTGCCAGCAGTTACTCGTGGGCTAGCGGGTACAATGAGCAGTTCTTC; CDR3 protein: CASSYSWASGYNEQFF
clone size: few; J gene: TRBJ2-3; V gene: TRBV28; D gene: NA; CDR3 DNA: TGTGCCAGCAGTTTAATTTTCGGCTCTGAGATCACAGATACGCAGTATTTT; CDR3 protein: CASSLIFGSEITDTQYF